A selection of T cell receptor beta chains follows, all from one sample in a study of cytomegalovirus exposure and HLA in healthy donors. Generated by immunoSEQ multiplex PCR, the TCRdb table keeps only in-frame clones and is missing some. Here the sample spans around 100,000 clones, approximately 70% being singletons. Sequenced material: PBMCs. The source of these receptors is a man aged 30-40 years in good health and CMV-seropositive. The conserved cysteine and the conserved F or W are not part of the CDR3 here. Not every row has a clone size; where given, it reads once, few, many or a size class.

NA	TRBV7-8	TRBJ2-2	ASSLVLAGGNTGELF
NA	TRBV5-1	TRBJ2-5	ASSLRAGNFETQY
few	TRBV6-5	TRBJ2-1	ASSKKRGVGNEQF
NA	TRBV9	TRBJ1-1	ASSPGRQGATEAF
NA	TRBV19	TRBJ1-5	ASSIEQARNQPQH
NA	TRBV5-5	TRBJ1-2	ASSLQIANYGYT
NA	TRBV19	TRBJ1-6	ASSIPNRGNSPLH
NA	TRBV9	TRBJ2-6	ASSGSRSSGANVLT
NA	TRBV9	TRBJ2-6	ASSVNRIEEAGANVLT
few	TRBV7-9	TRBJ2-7	ASNSGTGNYEQY
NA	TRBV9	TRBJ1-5	ASSAQGVSNQPQH
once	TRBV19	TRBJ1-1	ASSIHRASGTEAF
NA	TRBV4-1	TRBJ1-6	ASRLGMAGDSPLH
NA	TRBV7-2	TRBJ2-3	ASRSGIDTQY
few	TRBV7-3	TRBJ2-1	ASSLLGGGLAYNEQF
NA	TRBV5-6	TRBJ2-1	ASSLALAFSGSPNNEQF
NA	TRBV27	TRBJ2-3	ASSSRDYSTDTQY
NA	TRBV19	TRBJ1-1	ASSTEADPRGEAF
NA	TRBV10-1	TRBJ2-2	ASSEGFGGFTGELF
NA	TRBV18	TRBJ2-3	ASSLPLLGGERATDTQY
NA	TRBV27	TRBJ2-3	ASSLSESRRGDTQY
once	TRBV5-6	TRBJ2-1	ASSLDSGGLKGQF
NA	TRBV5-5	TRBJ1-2	ASSLYGEGRYYGYT
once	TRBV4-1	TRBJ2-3	ASSLYEGQDTQY
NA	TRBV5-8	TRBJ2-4	ASRRLREPTWFKKKNIQY
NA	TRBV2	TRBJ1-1	ASSPQGALNTEAF
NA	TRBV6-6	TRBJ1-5	ASSYSTGYNQPQH
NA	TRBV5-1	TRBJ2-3	ASSPGQGTDTQY